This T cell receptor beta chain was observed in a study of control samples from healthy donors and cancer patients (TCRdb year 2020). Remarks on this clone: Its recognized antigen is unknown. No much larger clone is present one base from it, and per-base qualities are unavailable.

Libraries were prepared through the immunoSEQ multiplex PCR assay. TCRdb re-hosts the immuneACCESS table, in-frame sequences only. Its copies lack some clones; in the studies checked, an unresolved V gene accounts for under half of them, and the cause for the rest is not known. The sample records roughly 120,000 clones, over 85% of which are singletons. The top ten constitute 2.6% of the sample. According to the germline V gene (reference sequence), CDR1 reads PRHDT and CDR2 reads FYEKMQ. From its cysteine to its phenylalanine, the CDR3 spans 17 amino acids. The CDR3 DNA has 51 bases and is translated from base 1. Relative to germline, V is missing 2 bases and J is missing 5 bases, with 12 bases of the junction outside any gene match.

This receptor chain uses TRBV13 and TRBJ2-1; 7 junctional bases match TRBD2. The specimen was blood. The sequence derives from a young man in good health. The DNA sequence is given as TGTGCCAGCAGCTTAAGAGTTTCGGCTAGCGGTAACAATGAGCAGTTCTTC. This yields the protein CASSLRVSASGNNEQFF.